This T cell receptor (beta chain) was identified during a study of blood T cells in healthy people across ages. Every participating donor contributed 9.5 to 10 milliliters of peripheral blood through a draw. In each sample, at least 7 million PBMCs were isolated. Alongside a J-beta primer mix, a sample-barcoded 5' primer served in a second PCR lasting roughly 6 to 12 cycles. Tags on each cDNA molecule came from a template-switch adaptor with 12 random nucleotides. Each sample provided no less than 3 million CDR3-containing paired-end reads. TCRdb ran MiXCR on the 5' RACE reads and lists one entry per CDR3 protein. The repertoire holds hundreds of thousands of distinct CDR3 sequences, with approximately 40% as singletons. Trimming removed 4 bases from V and 3 bases from J, with 15 bases in between. The CDR3 spans 15 residues. Germline values: CDR1 LGHNA, CDR2 YSLEER.

Sequenced input: blood. The gene calls are TRBV4-3 and TRBJ1-2; a possible D gene is TRBD1 (5 bases). The receptor was derived from a man older than 75 in good health. CDR3 region: CASSPHGGGDYGYTF. The CDR3 DNA reads as TGCGCCAGCAGCCCCCACGGGGGGGGAGACTATGGCTACACCTTC.